Listed here is a single T cell receptor (beta chain). The record originates from a study of neoadjuvant nivolumab and ipilimumab in lung cancer. Some clones are missing from TCRdb's copy, which holds only in-frame ones; the method was immunoSEQ multiplex PCR. Here the sample spans about 33,000 clones, roughly nine tenths being singletons. In germline, CDR1 is SQVTM, CDR2 ANQGSEA. This CDR3 is built from 14 residues. V gave up 4 bases and J gave up 2 bases, with 14 bases separating them. This chain links TRBV29-1 with TRBJ1-1; D might be TRBD1 (6 bases). Specimen: peripheral blood, collected after neoadjuvant nivolumab, alone or with ipilimumab, at or shortly before surgery. This clonotype originated in an adult with non-small cell lung cancer. CDR3 region: CSVGGWGLNTEAFF. The CDR3 bases are TGCAGCGTTGGCGGGTGGGGGCTTAACACTGAAGCTTTCTTT.